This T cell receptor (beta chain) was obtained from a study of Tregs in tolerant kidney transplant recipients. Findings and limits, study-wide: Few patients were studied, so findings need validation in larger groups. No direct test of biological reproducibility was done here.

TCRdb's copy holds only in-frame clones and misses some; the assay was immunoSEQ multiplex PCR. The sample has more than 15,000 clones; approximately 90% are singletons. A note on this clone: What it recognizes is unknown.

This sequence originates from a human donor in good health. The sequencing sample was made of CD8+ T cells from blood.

The CDR3 spells CASSDWGSGGETQYF. The CDR3 coding sequence is TGTGCCAGCAGTGATTGGGGGTCTGGGGGGGAGACCCAGTACTTC. This chain links TRBV6-1 with TRBJ2-5; tentative D call: TRBD2 (6 bases). Germline V gene sequence: CDR1 MNHNS, CDR2 SASEGT. CDR3 size: 15 residues. V lost 3 bases and J 5 bases, leaving 16 bases between the germline ends.